These 29 T cell receptor beta chains originate from one sample sequenced in a study of breast tumors, draining lymph nodes, adjacent tissues. TCRdb re-called the multiplex PCR reads through MiXCR, storing one row per CDR3 protein. The sample lists 20,000 to 25,000 distinct CDR3 sequences, under 75% seen once, with 15% to 20% in the top ten. The sequenced sample consisted of tumor-adjacent breast tissue. The source is a female donor with breast cancer. Some clones in this sample may be carry-over from other donors' samples.

This clonotype counts as medium-sized. The CDR3 nucleotides read TGCAGTGCTGGATCCCCGGGACAGACAAATTCACCCCTCCACTTT. Its translation: CSAGSPGQTNSPLHF. The chain combines TRBV20-1 with TRBJ1-6, with TRBD1 matching 7 bases. This CDR3 comprises 15 residues. The V segment lost 5 bases and the J segment 7 bases; nucleotides outside the gene matches: 11. Germline CDR1 DFQATT, CDR2 SNEGSKA (reference sequence).

This clonotype showed up just once. The chain uses TRBV10-3 and TRBJ1-2; a weak D match, TRBD1 (5 bases). Trimming stripped 2 bases from V and 8 bases from J, with 15 bases between. The CDR3 consists of 14 residues. Germline CDR1 and CDR2: ENHRY and SYGVKD. The CDR3 DNA reads TGTGCCATCAGTGAGATGGGGGGAATGGACGGCTACACCTTC. The encoded protein is CAISEMGGMDGYTF.

This chain links TRBV10-3 with TRBJ2-5; no firm D call. Germline V gives CDR1 ENHRY, CDR2 SYGVKD. Trimming removed 7 bases at V and 4 bases at J, with 16 bases between. The CDR3 extends over 14 amino acids. The CDR3 region is CAIKVGLSSETQYF. The DNA for the CDR3 is TGTGCCATCAAGGTCGGTCTTTCCTCAGAGACCCAGTACTTC.

The chain employs TRBV19 and TRBJ1-5, with D uncertain. The CDR3 has 12 residues. V was trimmed by 2 bases and J by 6 bases, leaving 5 bases between them. Germline V lookup: CDR1 LNHDA, CDR2 SQIVND (reference sequence). CDR3 nucleotide sequence: TGTGCCAGTAGTATATTGGGTCAGCCCCAGCATTTT. Protein: CASSILGQPQHF.

The chain employs TRBV20-1 and TRBJ2-1, with D possibly being TRBD2 (6 bases). Germline V CDR1 and CDR2: DFQATT, SNEGSKA (reference sequence). The CDR3 is made up of 12 amino acids. V lost 3 bases and J lost 8, with 11 bases in between. The CDR3 DNA follows: TGCAGTGCTAGGCAGTGGGGGGATGAGCAGTTCTTC. Protein: CSARQWGDEQFF.

This chain connects TRBV9 to TRBJ2-7; tentatively, D is TRBD2 (7 bases). Germline assignment: CDR1 SGDLS and CDR2 YYNGEE. Deletions cut 0 bases from V and 4 bases from J, with 14 bases between. The CDR3 runs to 15 residues. CDR3 bases: TGTGCCAGCAGCGTAGAGGGAGGGGGTATGTACGAGCAGTACTTC. This sequence encodes CASSVEGGGMYEQYF.

Relative to its sample, this clonotype is medium-sized. The chain's CDR3 is CATMGTNGRNEQYF. In DNA form, the CDR3 reads TGTGCCACCATGGGGACTAACGGGAGAAACGAGCAGTACTTC. The chain uses TRBV12-3 or TRBV12-4 and TRBJ2-7, with 7 bases lining up with TRBD2. This CDR3 has 14 amino acids. V shed 10 bases, J shed 5 bases, and the junction held 14 bases outside the gene matches.

This clonotype counts as medium-sized (0.01 to 0.1%). The V gene is TRBV2, the J gene TRBJ1-2, with TRBD1 matching over 10 bases. The V segment lost 6 bases and the J segment 5 bases; nucleotides outside the gene matches: 6. The CDR3 totals 14 residues. Per germline, CDR1 SNHLY and CDR2 FYNNEI. The CDR3 region is CASSPTGGVYGYTF. CDR3 in DNA: TGTGCCAGCAGCCCGACAGGGGGCGTGTATGGCTACACCTTC.

The chain links TRBV6-1 to TRBJ1-6; no clear D. This CDR3 contains 13 residues. Trimming shortened V by 5 bases and J by 10 bases, and 12 bases separated the two germline ends. CDR1 is MNHNS and CDR2 is SASEGT in the germline V gene. The CDR3 region has the DNA TGTGCCAGCAGTTACGGGTTCTCCTCACCCCTCCACTTT. Encoded protein: CASSYGFSSPLHF.

The chain couples TRBV7-2 to TRBJ1-5, with 9 nucleotides matching TRBD1. The V and J ends lost 2 bases and 2 bases, in that order; junction bases with no gene match: 10. CDR3 size: 18 residues. Germline CDR1 reads SGHTA; CDR2 reads FQGNSA. Here the CDR3 DNA reads TGTGCCAGCAGCTTATCCTTTGGGACAGGGTCGGGCAATCAGCCCCAGCATTTT. Its protein is CASSLSFGTGSGNQPQHF.

The chain combines TRBV15 with TRBJ2-2; D is undetermined. The CDR3 loop spans 16 amino acids. Deletions cut 0 bases from V and 4 bases from J, with 12 bases between. Germline assignment: CDR1 LNHNV and CDR2 YYDKDF (reference sequence). The CDR3 DNA follows: TGTGCCACCAGCAGAGATCGGAACTCACGCACCGGGGAGCTGTTTTTT. It encodes CATSRDRNSRTGELFF.

The rearrangement links TRBV5-4 to TRBJ1-1; TRBD1 matches at 7 bases. This CDR3 has 14 residues. With V trimmed by 4 bases and J by 7 bases, 10 bases remained unmatched. Germline loops: CDR1 SGHNT, CDR2 YYREEE (reference sequence). The CDR3 DNA follows: TGTGCCAGCAGCCCCCTACAGGGGATGTATGAAGCTTTCTTT. Protein product: CASSPLQGMYEAFF. Together with reference TRBV5-4 and TRBJ1-1, the CDR3 gives the full variable domain: ETGVTQSPTHLIKTRGQQVTLRCSSQSGHNTVSWYQQALGQGPQFIFQYYREEENGRGNFPPRFSGLQFPNYSSELNVNALELDDSALYLCASSPLQGMYEAFFGQGTRLTVV.

This clonotype has more than one count but fewer than ten. The rearrangement uses TRBV9 and TRBJ2-3; perhaps TRBD2 as D (6 bases). Trimming left V 4 bases short and J 6 bases short, with 18 bases between. The CDR3 consists of 15 residues. Germline loops: CDR1 SGDLS, CDR2 YYNGEE. DNA for the CDR3: TGTGCCAGCAGCCTTCACGTCCCCGGGGGTGATACGCAGTATTTT. Amino acids: CASSLHVPGGDTQYF.

The chain is built from TRBV12-3 or TRBV12-4 and TRBJ1-5, with TRBD1 matching 7 bases. The CDR3 is 14 residues long. Trimming removed 6 bases from V and 11 bases from J; junction bases left unmatched: 13. Here the CDR3 DNA reads TGTGCCAGCAGCTACGGACAGGCGCAGTTGTCCCAGCATTTT. This sequence encodes CASSYGQAQLSQHF.

This clonotype was observed at least ten times. V and J are TRBV3-1 and TRBJ1-5; D perhaps matches TRBD1 (6 bases). Germline loops: CDR1 LGHDT, CDR2 YNNKEL (reference sequence). The CDR3 runs 14 residues. Trimming stripped 5 bases from V and 0 bases from J, with 8 bases between. CDR3 residues: CASSRGDSNQPQHF. In nucleotides, the CDR3 is TGTGCCAGCAGCAGGGGGGATAGCAATCAGCCCCAGCATTTT.

This rearrangement joins TRBV11-2 to TRBJ2-7; 8 bases line up with TRBD1. V gave up 5 bases and J gave up 5 bases; unmatched junction bases: 2. Germline CDR1 is SGHAT and CDR2 is FQNNGV. There are 12 residues in the CDR3. The CDR3 DNA follows: TGTGCCAGCAGCACGACAGGGGACGAGCAGTACTTC. It is translated as CASSTTGDEQYF.

As regards this clonotype: One base away lies a much larger clone, so this may be a sequencing read error. The chain links TRBV28 to TRBJ2-3; D assignment may be TRBD1 or TRBD2 (5 bases each). Germline V CDR1 and CDR2: MDHEN, SYDVKM. This CDR3 is built from 14 residues. CDR3 in DNA: TGTGCCAGCAGTTTTCTAGCTGGCACAGGTACGCAGTATTTT. Its protein is CASSFLAGTGTQYF.

A few counts support this clonotype. The CDR3 bases are TGCGCCAGTACGACAGGGGGTACCTACGAGCAGTACTTC. Translated, it gives CASTTGGTYEQYF. The V gene is TRBV5-1, the J gene TRBJ2-7; 9 positions match TRBD1. The J segment lost 2 bases and the V segment lost 8 bases, leaving 5 bases of the junction unmatched. The CDR3 length is 13 residues. Germline assignment: CDR1 SGHRS and CDR2 YFSETQ.

The V gene is TRBV20-1, the J gene TRBJ1-6; weak D call: TRBD1 (5 bases). V lost 3 bases to trimming and J lost 9 bases, with 12 bases between them. From germline, CDR1 is DFQATT and CDR2 SNEGSKA (reference sequence). The CDR3 spans 13 residues. CDR3 in amino acids: CSARLGGSSPLHF. Written as DNA, the CDR3 is TGCAGTGCTAGGTTGGGGGGAAGTTCACCCCTCCACTTT.

The gene calls are TRBV20-1 and TRBJ2-1; 11 nucleotides agree with TRBD2. The J segment lost 5 bases and the V segment lost 1 base, leaving 7 bases of the junction unmatched. The CDR3 is made up of 16 amino acids. Looked up from germline, CDR1 is DFQATT and CDR2 is SNEGSKA (reference sequence). CDR3 residues: CSARGLAGGLNNEQFF. CDR3 nucleotides: TGCAGTGCTAGAGGTCTAGCGGGAGGTCTTAACAATGAGCAGTTCTTC.

The chain combines TRBV2 with TRBJ2-7; 11 bases line up with TRBD2. With 2 bases clipped from V and 3 bases from J, the junction kept 15 bases outside the gene matches. Germline V CDR1 and CDR2: SNHLY, FYNNEI. CDR3 length equals 19 residues. This chain's CDR3 is CASSERIAADLAGGYEQYF. Here the CDR3 DNA reads TGTGCCAGCAGTGAAAGGATCGCGGCCGACCTAGCGGGAGGCTACGAGCAGTACTTC.

The genes are TRBV12-3 or TRBV12-4 and TRBJ2-3, with no clear D. The V and J ends lost 5 bases and 0 bases respectively, with 3 bases between them. The CDR3 extends over 12 amino acids. CDR3 nucleotide sequence: TGTGCCAGCAGTCCTAGCACAGATACGCAGTATTTT. Encoded protein: CASSPSTDTQYF.

The genes are TRBV12-3 or TRBV12-4 and TRBJ2-2; possible D gene TRBD1, 6 bases. Trimming removed 5 bases at V and 1 base at J, with 20 bases between. This CDR3 region has 18 residues. DNA of the CDR3: TGTGCCAGCAGTGTCGTTCGGCTTGAGACAGGGAACACCGGGGAGCTGTTTTTT. Translated: CASSVVRLETGNTGELFF.

This clonotype was recorded a few times. The V gene is TRBV7-9, the J gene TRBJ2-3, with 10 bases identical to TRBD2. V shed 4 bases, J shed 6 bases, and the junction held 7 bases outside the gene matches. The CDR3 sequence is 15 residues long. Germline V gene sequence: CDR1 SEHNR, CDR2 FQNEAQ (reference sequence). CDR3 loop: CASSSLAGAADTQYF. CDR3 DNA sequence: TGTGCCAGCAGCTCTCTAGCGGGAGCGGCTGATACGCAGTATTTT.

V gene TRBV12-3 or TRBV12-4 combines with J gene TRBJ2-5; 7 positions agree with TRBD2. This CDR3 is built from 15 residues. The J segment lost 3 bases and the V segment lost 5 bases, leaving 9 bases of the junction unmatched. The CDR3 region is CASSMRASGKETQYF. In DNA, the CDR3 is TGTGCCAGCAGTATGCGGGCTAGCGGAAAAGAGACCCAGTACTTC.

This clonotype was counted once. This chain links TRBV18 with TRBJ2-3; TRBD1 matches at 9 bases. This CDR3 contains 14 residues. With 8 bases clipped from V and 4 bases from J, the junction kept 7 bases outside the gene matches. The germline gives CDR1 KGHSH, CDR2 LQKENI. The CDR3 DNA follows: TGTGCCAGCGCACGACAGGGGGACTCAGATACGCAGTATTTT. This encodes CASARQGDSDTQYF.

This clonotype was seen once. The chain joins TRBV20-1 to TRBJ2-7; 7 nucleotides match TRBD2. CDR3 length: 16 residues. The V and J ends lost 6 bases and 5 bases, in that order; junction bases with no gene match: 19. From germline, CDR1 is DFQATT and CDR2 SNEGSKA (reference sequence). The CDR3 region has the DNA TGCAGTGCCAGCAGTGAACCCGCGGGGAGGGATCACGAGCAGTACTTC. Translation gives CSASSEPAGRDHEQYF.

This clonotype appeared a few times. The rearrangement joins TRBV20-1 to TRBJ2-4; TRBD2 is a possible D gene (5 bases). The V end lost 3 bases, the J end lost 6 bases, and 12 bases lay between the germline ends. Germline V CDR1 and CDR2: DFQATT, SNEGSKA (reference sequence). The CDR3 consists of 13 residues. The DNA of the CDR3 is TGCAGTGCTAGTGGAGGACCGAGAAACATTCAGTACTTC. It encodes CSASGGPRNIQYF.

This chain uses TRBV2 with TRBJ1-5, with D possibly matching TRBD1 (5 bases). Deletions cut 8 bases from V and 5 bases from J, with 16 bases between. Per the germline V gene, CDR1 is SNHLY and CDR2 is FYNNEI. CDR3 length: 14 residues. CDR3 nucleotides: TGTGCCAGCGGGTCAGGGAGGAGGGATCAGCCCCAGCATTTT. Translation: CASGSGRRDQPQHF. Supplemented by reference TRBV2 and TRBJ1-5, the full variable domain reads EPEVTQTPSHQVTQMGQEVILRCVPISNHLYFYWYRQILGQKVEFLVSFYNNEISEKSEIFDDQFSVERPDGSNFTLKIRSTKLEDSAMYFCASGSGRRDQPQHFGDGTRLSIL.